The clone carrying this TCR beta chain was counted only a few times. The antigen is undetermined. TCRdb re-called the 5' RACE reads through MiXCR, storing one row per CDR3 protein. The sample consists of just over 350,000 distinct CDR3 sequences, more than 20% of them appearing once. This specimen comes from a study of CD8 T cells in ankylosing spondylitis. Study results and caveats: About 8 highly homologous variants made up a TCR beta motif that seemed to typify ankylosing spondylitis blood. Matched ankylosing spondylitis synovial fluid reportedly contained a significantly enriched population of disease-linked clones.

Material for sequencing was blood, either unsorted or a sorted T cell fraction (not recorded which). This receptor was obtained from a male donor with ankylosing spondylitis or in good health (not recorded which).

As DNA, the CDR3 is TGCAGTGCTACTCAAGACAGGACCTACGAGCAGTACTTC. It codes for CSATQDRTYEQYF. The rearrangement uses TRBV20-1 and TRBJ2-7; TRBD1 is a possible D gene (6 bases). Per the germline V gene, CDR1 is DFQATT and CDR2 is SNEGSKA (reference sequence). The V end was cut by 4 bases, the J end by 2 bases, with 12 bases between. The CDR3 is made up of 13 amino acids.